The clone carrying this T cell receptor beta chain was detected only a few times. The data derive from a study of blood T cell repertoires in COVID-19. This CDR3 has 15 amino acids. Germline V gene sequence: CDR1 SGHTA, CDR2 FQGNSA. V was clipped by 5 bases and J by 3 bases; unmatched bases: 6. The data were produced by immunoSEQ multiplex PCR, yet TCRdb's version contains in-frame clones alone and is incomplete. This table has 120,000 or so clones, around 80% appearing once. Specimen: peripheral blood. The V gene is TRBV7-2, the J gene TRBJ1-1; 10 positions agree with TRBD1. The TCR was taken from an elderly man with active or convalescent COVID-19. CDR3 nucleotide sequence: TGTGCCAGCAGCCCCGGGACAGGGGTTGACACTGAAGCTTTCTTT. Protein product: CASSPGTGVDTEAFF.